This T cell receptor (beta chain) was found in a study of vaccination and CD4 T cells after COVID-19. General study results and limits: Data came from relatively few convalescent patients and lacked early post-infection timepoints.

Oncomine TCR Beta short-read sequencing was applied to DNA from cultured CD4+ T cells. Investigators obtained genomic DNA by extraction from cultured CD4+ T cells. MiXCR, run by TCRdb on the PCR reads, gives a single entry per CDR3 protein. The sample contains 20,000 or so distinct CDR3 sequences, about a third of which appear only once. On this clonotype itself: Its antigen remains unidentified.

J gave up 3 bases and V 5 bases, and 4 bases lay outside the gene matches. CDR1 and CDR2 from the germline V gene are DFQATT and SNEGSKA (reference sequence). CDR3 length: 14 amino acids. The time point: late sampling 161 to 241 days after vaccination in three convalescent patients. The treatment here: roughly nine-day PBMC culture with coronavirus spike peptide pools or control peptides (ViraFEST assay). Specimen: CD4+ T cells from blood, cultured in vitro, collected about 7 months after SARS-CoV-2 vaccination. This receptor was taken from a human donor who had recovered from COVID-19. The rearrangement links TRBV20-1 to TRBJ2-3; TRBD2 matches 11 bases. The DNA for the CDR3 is TGCAGTGCTGAACTAGCGGGAGTAACAGATACGCAGTATTTT. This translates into CSAELAGVTDTQYF.